Judged by abundance, the clone carrying this T cell receptor (beta chain) is medium-sized. Molecular barcoded adaptors covering alpha/delta and beta/gamma chains were used on 400 to 450 ng RNA. TCRdb reanalysed the reads using MiXCR and keeps one entry per CDR3 protein. Of 30,000 to 45,000 distinct CDR3 sequences detected, roughly 13% appear once; the ten largest clones hold more than 30%. This specimen comes from a study of read filtering for tumor transcriptome and immune sequencing. The CDR3 totals 16 residues. Germline CDR1 is SGHVS and CDR2 is FNYEAQ. V gave up 5 bases and J gave up 7 bases; unmatched junction bases: 8.

The receptor was derived from a donor aged 40 or older with multiple myeloma. J is TRBJ2-1 and V is TRBV7-6, with 13 bases lining up with TRBD2. The sample taken for sequencing was a population of CD138-negative cells sorted from bone marrow. The CDR3 is CASSETGTSGMNEQFF. For the CDR3, the DNA is TGTGCCAGCAGCGAAACAGGGACTAGCGGGATGAATGAGCAGTTCTTC. The complete variable domain, with remaining parts taken from reference TRBV7-6 and TRBJ2-1, reads GAGVSQSPRYKVTKRGQDVALRCDPISGHVSLYWYRQALGQGPEFLTYFNYEAQQDKSGLPNDRFSAERPEGSISTLTIQRTEQRDSAMYRCASSETGTSGMNEQFFGPGTRLTVL.